Many counts were recorded for the clone carrying this T cell receptor (beta chain). The antigen is undetermined. In the source study's methods: For papillary thyroid cancer, a distant-metastasis classifier was constructed from CDR3 differences observed across clinicopathological groups. MiXCR was used by TCRdb to re-call the PCR reads. These V and J calls are TCRdb output, not the study's own analysis. The sample lists 28,000 or so clones; 16% were seen once. The data were taken from a study of metastatic and nonmetastatic thyroid tumors. Study-wide background: Comparison of repertoires was carried out across blood and tumor or nodule tissue from malignant and benign thyroid patients. General study points: Benign nodules reportedly had significantly lower TCR beta diversity than malignant thyroid tumors in blood and tumor.

Thyroid surgery took place with no prior treatment in any patient. Trimming took off 5 bases at V and 4 bases at J, with 11 bases between the two ends. The germline V gene encodes CDR1 MDHEN and CDR2 SYDVKM. The CDR3 runs to 13 residues. The specimen was blood. The clonotype comes from a female donor with papillary thyroid cancer or a benign thyroid nodule (not recorded which). Some clones in this sample may be carry-over from other donors' samples. This chain connects TRBV28 to TRBJ2-5; tentatively, D is TRBD1 or TRBD2 (5 bases each). CDR3 bases: TGTGCCAGCAGTATAGCTGGGGGAGAGACCCAGTACTTC. Translating it yields CASSIAGGETQYF.